This is a list of T cell receptor beta chains from one sample in a study of blood T cell repertoires in COVID-19. Using immunoSEQ multiplex PCR, the repertoire was profiled, and TCRdb retains in-frame clones only, with some absent. The sample has 200,000 to 250,000 clones, more than 80% seen once. The sequencing sample was made of peripheral blood. The receptors shown here come from a woman of 80 years or more with COVID-19, enrolled during active disease. Both conserved end residues are part of each CDR3. The order of the fields is D gene, V gene, clone size, J gene, CDR3 DNA, CDR3 protein. D genes are given only for firm matches. Expanded clones are given a class, and other clones once, few, many or no size at all.

NA	TRBV18	NA	TRBJ2-4	TGTGCCAGCTCGCTTACTCAGGGTTTAGCCAAAAACATTCAGTACTTC	CASSLTQGLAKNIQYF
TRBD2	TRBV7-8	NA	TRBJ2-4	TGTGCCAGCAGCTTCTCGGGAGCGGGGGGAGCCAAAAACATTCAGTACTTC	CASSFSGAGGAKNIQYF
TRBD2	TRBV6-5	NA	TRBJ2-1	TGTGCCAGCAGCGGGACTAGCGGGGGGGATGAGCAGTTCTTC	CASSGTSGGDEQFF
TRBD2	TRBV28	NA	TRBJ2-7	TGTGCCAGCAGTCCCGCTAGCGGGATCGTGACCTACGAGCAGTACTTC	CASSPASGIVTYEQYF
TRBD2	TRBV5-4	few	TRBJ2-1	TGTGCCAGCAGCACTACTAGCGGGTCGTACAATGAGCAGTTCTTC	CASSTTSGSYNEQFF
TRBD1	TRBV5-1	NA	TRBJ1-1	TGCGCCAGCAGCCAGGGGACAGGGGGCACTGAAGCTTTCTTT	CASSQGTGGTEAFF
TRBD1	TRBV7-8	NA	TRBJ1-2	TGTGCCAGCAGCTTAGTCAGGGGGTCCCATGGCTACACCTTC	CASSLVRGSHGYTF
NA	TRBV2	NA	TRBJ2-5	TGTGCCAGCAGTGCTACACAGGCTAGAGAGACCCAGTACTTC	CASSATQARETQYF
NA	TRBV5-1	NA	TRBJ2-2	TGCGCCAGCAGCTTAGGAGGGAGCGACACCGGGGAGCTGTTTTTT	CASSLGGSDTGELFF
NA	TRBV20-1	NA	TRBJ1-2	TGCAGTGCTAGTCGTCTGGAGGGCTACACCTTC	CSASRLEGYTF
TRBD2	TRBV7-7	NA	TRBJ2-5	TGTGCTAGCAGCCCGGGGAGCGGGAGTGGGGAGACCCAGTACTTC	CASSPGSGSGETQYF
TRBD1	TRBV5-1	NA	TRBJ1-2	TGCGCCAGCAGTTTTGACAGGGGTAACTATGGCTACACCTTC	CASSFDRGNYGYTF
TRBD1	TRBV6-1	NA	TRBJ2-3	TGTGCCAGCAGTGACGGTCGAAGGGGCAGGGGGCAGACAGATACGCAGTATTTT	CASSDGRRGRGQTDTQYF
TRBD1	TRBV7-2	NA	TRBJ2-7	TGTGCCAGCAGCGCGGACAGGCTCTTCTCCTACGAGCAGTACTTC	CASSADRLFSYEQYF
TRBD2	TRBV28	NA	TRBJ2-4	TGTGCCAGCAGTTTATGGTCTAGCGGGAGTCAAATTCAGTACTTC	CASSLWSSGSQIQYF
TRBD2	TRBV3-1/TRBV3-2	NA	TRBJ2-1	TGTGCCAGCAGCCGAAGCAGCGGGAGTGGTCATGAGCAGTTCTTC	CASSRSSGSGHEQFF
NA	TRBV27	NA	TRBJ1-1	TGTGCCAGCAGTTTATATGGCAGGCGAAACACTGAAGCTTTCTTT	CASSLYGRRNTEAFF
TRBD2	TRBV7-3	NA	TRBJ2-1	TGTGCCAGCAGCTTAAAGCGGGGGGGCCCCGATGAGCAGTTCTTC	CASSLKRGGPDEQFF
TRBD1	TRBV10-3	NA	TRBJ1-2	TGTGCCATCAGTCCTAACAGGGGAGATGGCTACACCTTC	CAISPNRGDGYTF
NA	TRBV5-1	NA	TRBJ2-5	TGCGCCAGCAGGCAAAAAGACAGTTTAGAGACCCAGTACTTC	CASRQKDSLETQYF
NA	TRBV15	few	TRBJ2-4	TGTGCCACCAGCAGAGATCTAGCCAAAAACATTCAGTACTTC	CATSRDLAKNIQYF
TRBD1	TRBV6-5	NA	TRBJ1-4	TGTGCCAGCAGTACACAGGGGGCGGGTGGAAAACTGTTTTTT	CASSTQGAGGKLFF
TRBD2	TRBV4-1	NA	TRBJ2-1	TGCGCCAGCAGCCACCCCCCGGTGGGACTAGCGGAGCAGTTCTTC	CASSHPPVGLAEQFF
TRBD2	TRBV7-2	NA	TRBJ2-2	TGTGCCAGCAGCCCCAAGGGGCGGGGGACCAACACCGGGGAGCTGTTTTTT	CASSPKGRGTNTGELFF
TRBD1	TRBV5-1	NA	TRBJ2-2	TGCGCCAGCAGCCGAGACAGGGCAACGAACACCGGGGAGCTGTTTTTT	CASSRDRATNTGELFF
NA	TRBV18	few	TRBJ1-2	TGTGCCAGCTCACCACAGTCCTCGGGAGGCTACACCTTC	CASSPQSSGGYTF
NA	TRBV12-3/TRBV12-4	NA	TRBJ2-3	TGTGCCAGCAGTTTTAGCGATACGCAGTATTTT	CASSFSDTQYF
TRBD1	TRBV30	NA	TRBJ2-7	TGTGCCTGGAGTATCTCTCCGACAGGGAAAAACGAGCAGTACTTC	CAWSISPTGKNEQYF
NA	TRBV11-2	NA	TRBJ2-3	TGTGCCAGCAGCCAAGCCGGAGGAGGGGGCGGCAATACGCAGTATTTT	CASSQAGGGGGNTQYF
TRBD1	TRBV6-4	NA	TRBJ2-2	TGTGCCAGCAGCCGGGACAGTACCCTGAACACCGGGGAGCTGTTTTTT	CASSRDSTLNTGELFF
NA	TRBV4-3	NA	TRBJ1-3	TGCGCCAGCAGCCGACTAACTGGAAACACCATATATTTT	CASSRLTGNTIYF
TRBD1	TRBV2	NA	TRBJ1-1	TGTGCCAGCACCCCACGGACAGGTAACACTGAAGCTTTCTTT	CASTPRTGNTEAFF
TRBD1	TRBV27	NA	TRBJ2-7	TGTGCCAGCAGTTTCTCCGGGACAGGGGGCAAGCAGTACTTC	CASSFSGTGGKQYF
TRBD1	TRBV5-4	NA	TRBJ1-1	TGTGCCAGCAGCTTAAGGACAGGGGGTTTAACTTTCTTT	CASSLRTGGLTFF
NA	TRBV7-3	NA	TRBJ2-2	TGTGCCAGCAGCTTAAGTGGGGCGGACGGGGAGCTGTTTTTT	CASSLSGADGELFF
TRBD1	TRBV15	NA	TRBJ1-2	TGTGCCACCAGCAAGGGACAGGGGGCGCGGGACTATGGCTACACCTTC	CATSKGQGARDYGYTF
NA	TRBV15	NA	TRBJ1-5	TGTGCCACCAGCAGACAGGGGCCCGATCAGCCCCAGCATTTT	CATSRQGPDQPQHF
NA	TRBV5-5	once	TRBJ2-7	TGTGCCAGCAGCTTGGCTCAGGGAGGAAGGGCGTACGAGCAGTACTTC	CASSLAQGGRAYEQYF
NA	TRBV7-2	NA	TRBJ1-2	TGTGCCAGCAGCTTAATGGGCGTTGGCTACACCTTC	CASSLMGVGYTF
NA	TRBV6-5	NA	TRBJ1-2	TGTGCCAGCACCCGGGACCCTCGGGAGGGCTACACCTTC	CASTRDPREGYTF
TRBD1	TRBV7-3	NA	TRBJ2-7	TGTGCCAGCAGCCCCGGGACAGCTAACGAGCAGTACTTC	CASSPGTANEQYF
TRBD1	TRBV30	NA	TRBJ2-2	TGTGCCGCCCCCGACAGGGGCGCGAACACCGGGGAGCTGTTTTTT	CAAPDRGANTGELFF
NA	TRBV24-1	few	TRBJ2-2	TGTGCCACCAGTGGGGGGCCCAACACCGGGGAGCTGTTTTTT	CATSGGPNTGELFF
NA	TRBV18	NA	TRBJ1-2	TGTGCCAGCTCGACAGAGCCCAACTATGGCTACACCTTC	CASSTEPNYGYTF
NA	TRBV19	NA	TRBJ2-6	TGTGCCAGTTTTAGTTTCAACTCTGGGGCCAACGTCCTGACTTTC	CASFSFNSGANVLTF
TRBD2	TRBV18	NA	TRBJ2-7	TGTGCCAGCTCTGAGGGACTAGCGGGAGACGAGCAGTACTTC	CASSEGLAGDEQYF
NA	TRBV5-8	NA	TRBJ2-7	TGTGCCAGCAGCTCCCTTTACGAGCAGTACTTC	CASSSLYEQYF
TRBD2	TRBV28	few	TRBJ2-3	TGTGCCAGCAGTTTATGGGCGGGGGGGAGGCCCCCCACAGATACGCAGTATTTT	CASSLWAGGRPPTDTQYF
NA	TRBV2	NA	TRBJ1-1	TGTGCCAGCATCCCGGGGGAGGGAATGAACACTGAAGCTTTCTTT	CASIPGEGMNTEAFF
NA	TRBV6-5	NA	TRBJ1-1	TGTGCCAGCAGCCGTGGGGGACTCCCTGAAGCTTTCTTT	CASSRGGLPEAFF
NA	TRBV5-1	NA	TRBJ1-1	TGCGCCAGCAGCACCCAGGACAGTGGCAACACTGAAGCTTTCTTT	CASSTQDSGNTEAFF
TRBD1	TRBV10-1	NA	TRBJ2-3	TGCGCCAGCGGCTTAGGTGGGACAGGGGCGCAGTATTTT	CASGLGGTGAQYF
NA	TRBV7-2	NA	TRBJ1-1	TGTGCCAGCAGCTACTTAGGAGGGAACGGAGGCACTGAAGCTTTCTTT	CASSYLGGNGGTEAFF
NA	TRBV19	NA	TRBJ1-5	TGTGCCAGTAGTATCAGAGGGGGGGGTCAGCCCCAGCATTTT	CASSIRGGGQPQHF
NA	TRBV5-1	NA	TRBJ1-3	TGCGCCAGCAGCTTATACAGGAGCTCTGGAAACACCATATATTTT	CASSLYRSSGNTIYF